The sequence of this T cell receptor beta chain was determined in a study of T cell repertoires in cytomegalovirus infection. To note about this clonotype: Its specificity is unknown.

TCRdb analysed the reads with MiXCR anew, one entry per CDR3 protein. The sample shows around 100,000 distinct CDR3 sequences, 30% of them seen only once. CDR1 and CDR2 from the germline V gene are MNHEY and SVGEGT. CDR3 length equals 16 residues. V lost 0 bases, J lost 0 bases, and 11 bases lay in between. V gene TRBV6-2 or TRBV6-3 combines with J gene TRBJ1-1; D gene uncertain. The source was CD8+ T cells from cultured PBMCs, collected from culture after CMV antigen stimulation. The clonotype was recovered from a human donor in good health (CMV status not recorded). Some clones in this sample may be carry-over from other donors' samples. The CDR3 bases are TGTGCCAGCAGTTACTCTCCACAGCGATTGAACACTGAAGCTTTCTTT. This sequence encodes CASSYSPQRLNTEAFF.